The 2 T cell receptor beta chains reported below all come from one sample, sequenced in a study of CD8 T cells in ankylosing spondylitis. Study-wide results and limits: A TCR beta motif of 8 or 9 highly homologous variants appeared characteristic of ankylosing spondylitis blood.

Their antigens remain unidentified. TCRdb itself ran the 5' RACE reads through MiXCR, one entry per CDR3 protein. The table records about 840,000 distinct CDR3 sequences, 12% of them present only once. Sequenced sample: blood, either unsorted or a sorted T cell fraction (not recorded which). The receptors stem from a male donor with ankylosing spondylitis.

This clonotype was detected only a few times. V is TRBV20-1 and J is TRBJ1-1; D possibly corresponds to TRBD1 (5 bases). The CDR3 spans 13 residues. Germline V gene data show CDR1 as DFQATT and CDR2 as SNEGSKA (reference sequence). The V end was cut by 6 bases, the J end by 3 bases, with 14 bases between. This CDR3 is CSASMGLDTEAFF. Here the CDR3 DNA reads TGCAGTGCCTCGATGGGGCTGGACACTGAAGCTTTCTTT.

This clonotype showed up many times. The V gene is TRBV29-1, the J gene TRBJ1-2; D is unclear. The CDR3 length is 12 residues. Trimming pared 0 bases from V and 7 bases from J, leaving 9 bases between. Germline CDR1 and CDR2: SQVTM and ANQGSEA. This CDR3 reads CSVEDVTAGYTF. CDR3 in DNA: TGCAGCGTTGAAGATGTAACAGCTGGCTACACCTTC.